A single T cell receptor beta chain is shown here with its context. The sample belongs to a study of blood T cell repertoires in COVID-19. There are 14 residues in the CDR3. Germline-derived CDR1 and CDR2 are MDHEN and SYDVKM. V lost 6 bases, J lost 5 bases, and 7 bases stayed unmatched. The data were produced by immunoSEQ multiplex PCR, yet TCRdb's version contains in-frame clones alone and is incomplete. The sample holds some 200,000 clones, roughly 80% seen once. Material: peripheral blood. The genes are TRBV28 and TRBJ1-2; 9 nucleotides agree with TRBD1. The TCR was taken from a man younger than 40 with active or convalescent COVID-19. CDR3 residues: CASSPGQGIYGYTF. The CDR3 DNA is TGTGCCAGCAGCCCGGGACAGGGAATTTATGGCTACACCTTC.